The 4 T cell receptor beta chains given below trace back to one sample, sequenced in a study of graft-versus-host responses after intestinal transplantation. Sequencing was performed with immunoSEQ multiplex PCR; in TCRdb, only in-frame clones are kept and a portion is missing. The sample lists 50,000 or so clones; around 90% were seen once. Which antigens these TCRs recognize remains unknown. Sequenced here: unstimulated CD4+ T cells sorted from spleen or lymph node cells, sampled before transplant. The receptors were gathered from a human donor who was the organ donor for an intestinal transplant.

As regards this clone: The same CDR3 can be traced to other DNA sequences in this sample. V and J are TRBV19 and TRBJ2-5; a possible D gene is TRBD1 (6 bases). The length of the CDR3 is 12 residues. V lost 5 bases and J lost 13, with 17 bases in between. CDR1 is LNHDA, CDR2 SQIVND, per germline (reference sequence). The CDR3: CASSPPGQPPYF. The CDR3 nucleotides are TGTGCCAGTAGTCCCCCCGGACAGCCACCGTACTTC.

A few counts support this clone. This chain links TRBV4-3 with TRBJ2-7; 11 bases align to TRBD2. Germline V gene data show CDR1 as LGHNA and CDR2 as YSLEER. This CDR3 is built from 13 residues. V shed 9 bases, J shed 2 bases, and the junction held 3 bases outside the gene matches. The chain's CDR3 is CARGGLAAYEQYF. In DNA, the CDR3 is TGCGCCAGAGGGGGACTAGCGGCCTACGAGCAGTACTTC.

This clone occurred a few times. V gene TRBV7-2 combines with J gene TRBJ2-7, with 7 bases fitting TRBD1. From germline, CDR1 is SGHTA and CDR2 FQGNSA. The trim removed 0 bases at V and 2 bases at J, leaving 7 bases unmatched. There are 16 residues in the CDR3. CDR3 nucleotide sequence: TGTGCCAGCAGCTTAGCCCCCGGACAGGAGACCTACGAGCAGTACTTC. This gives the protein CASSLAPGQETYEQYF.

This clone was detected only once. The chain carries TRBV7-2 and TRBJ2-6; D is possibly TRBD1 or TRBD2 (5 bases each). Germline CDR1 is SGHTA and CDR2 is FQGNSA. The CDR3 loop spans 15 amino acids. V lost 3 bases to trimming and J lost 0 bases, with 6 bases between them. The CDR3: CASSFGGSGANVLTF. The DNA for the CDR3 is TGTGCCAGCAGCTTTGGGGGCTCTGGGGCCAACGTCCTGACTTTC.